The rows below give T cell receptor beta chains drawn from one sample of a study of immune evolution from preneoplasia to lung adenocarcinoma. TCRdb keeps only in-frame clones here, not all; method: immunoSEQ multiplex PCR. The data contain around 4,700 clones, around four fifths of them seen just once; the ten biggest clones take up roughly a tenth. Sequencing input: FFPE minimally invasive lung adenocarcinoma tissue. Source of these receptors: a person aged 55-80 years with lung adenocarcinoma. Both conserved end residues are part of each CDR3. Each record gives: CDR3 DNA, CDR3 protein, clone size, D gene, J gene, V gene. A D gene is named only where the DNA matches it firmly. The size field is filled for only some rows; it gives once, few, many or a size class.

CDR3nt: TGTGCCAGCAGTGAAACCTCCTACGAGCAGTACTTC; CDR3aa: CASSETSYEQYF; abundance: -; d_gene: -; j_gene: TRBJ2-7; v_gene: TRBV2
CDR3nt: TGTGCCTGGGGACTAGCTAAAAACATTCAGTACTTC; CDR3aa: CAWGLAKNIQYF; abundance: -; d_gene: TRBD2; j_gene: TRBJ2-4; v_gene: TRBV30
CDR3nt: TGTGCCAGCTCACCAGAGACAGGGGGAACCAAAACCTATGGCTACACCTTC; CDR3aa: CASSPETGGTKTYGYTF; abundance: -; d_gene: TRBD1; j_gene: TRBJ1-2; v_gene: TRBV18
CDR3nt: TGCAGCGCTGGGACTAGCGGGAGGGGTGAGCAGTTCTTC; CDR3aa: CSAGTSGRGEQFF; abundance: -; d_gene: TRBD2; j_gene: TRBJ2-1; v_gene: TRBV29-1
CDR3nt: TGTGCCAGCAGTTTGACAGGCCCGAACACTGAAGCTTTCTTT; CDR3aa: CASSLTGPNTEAFF; abundance: -; d_gene: -; j_gene: TRBJ1-1; v_gene: TRBV27
CDR3nt: TGTGCCAGCTCACCACGACAGAACACTGAAGCTTTCTTT; CDR3aa: CASSPRQNTEAFF; abundance: -; d_gene: -; j_gene: TRBJ1-1; v_gene: TRBV18
CDR3nt: TGTGCCAGCAGTCAGTCCGTGAAGGGCAGAAATGAGCAGTTCTTC; CDR3aa: CASSQSVKGRNEQFF; abundance: -; d_gene: -; j_gene: TRBJ2-1; v_gene: TRBV28
CDR3nt: TGTGCCAGCAGTGAGAGGAGTCAGCCCCAGCATTTT; CDR3aa: CASSERSQPQHF; abundance: -; d_gene: -; j_gene: TRBJ1-5; v_gene: TRBV28
CDR3nt: TGTGCCAGCAGCCAAACCTCAGGGGCGATGGTCGAGCAGTACTTC; CDR3aa: CASSQTSGAMVEQYF; abundance: -; d_gene: -; j_gene: TRBJ2-7; v_gene: TRBV14
CDR3nt: TGCGCCAGCAGCCAAGCGGGGGAGCGGGAGACCCAGTACTTC; CDR3aa: CASSQAGERETQYF; abundance: -; d_gene: -; j_gene: TRBJ2-5; v_gene: TRBV4-1
CDR3nt: TGCGCCAGCAGCTCAGGGGGCGCAAGGAACACTGAAGCTTTCTTT; CDR3aa: CASSSGGARNTEAFF; abundance: -; d_gene: TRBD1; j_gene: TRBJ1-1; v_gene: TRBV5-1
CDR3nt: TGTGCCAGCCAAACGGGACAGGGTATTGGCGAGCAGTACTTC; CDR3aa: CASQTGQGIGEQYF; abundance: -; d_gene: TRBD1; j_gene: TRBJ2-7; v_gene: TRBV19
CDR3nt: TGTGCCAGCAGGTCTACAGGTTTTGGGGGGGGTGCCACTGAAGCTTTCTTT; CDR3aa: CASRSTGFGGGATEAFF; abundance: -; d_gene: -; j_gene: TRBJ1-1; v_gene: TRBV27
CDR3nt: TGTGCCAGCAGCGTAGAAGCGGCAGGGGGTAATGAGCAGTTCTTC; CDR3aa: CASSVEAAGGNEQFF; abundance: -; d_gene: TRBD1; j_gene: TRBJ2-1; v_gene: TRBV9
CDR3nt: TGTGCCAGCAGCCCGGGGGCCTTTAATGAAAAACTGTTTTTT; CDR3aa: CASSPGAFNEKLFF; abundance: -; d_gene: -; j_gene: TRBJ1-4; v_gene: TRBV6-6
CDR3nt: TGTGCCAGCAGTGGGGCCTCCTACGAGCAGTACTTC; CDR3aa: CASSGASYEQYF; abundance: -; d_gene: -; j_gene: TRBJ2-7; v_gene: TRBV2
CDR3nt: TGTGCCAGCAGCGCGACAGATAACCCCTCCTACGAGCAGTACTTC; CDR3aa: CASSATDNPSYEQYF; abundance: -; d_gene: -; j_gene: TRBJ2-7; v_gene: TRBV9
CDR3nt: TGCGCCAGCAGTCAATCGGGGGGCGAGGACACTGAAGCTTTCTTT; CDR3aa: CASSQSGGEDTEAFF; abundance: -; d_gene: -; j_gene: TRBJ1-1; v_gene: TRBV23-1
CDR3nt: TGTGCCAGCAGTGAGGGACATGGCGCGGGGGCCAACGTCCTGACTTTC; CDR3aa: CASSEGHGAGANVLTF; abundance: -; d_gene: -; j_gene: TRBJ2-6; v_gene: TRBV2
CDR3nt: TGTGCCAGCGCGCCAGGGGGCTCCTATGGCTACACCTTC; CDR3aa: CASAPGGSYGYTF; abundance: few; d_gene: TRBD1; j_gene: TRBJ1-2; v_gene: TRBV5-6
CDR3nt: TGTGCCAGCAGTTCTCGACCGGGACAGGGAGGCTATGGCTACACCTTC; CDR3aa: CASSSRPGQGGYGYTF; abundance: -; d_gene: TRBD1; j_gene: TRBJ1-2; v_gene: TRBV6-5
CDR3nt: TGTGCCAGCAGCCTCAGGACCGGGGAGACCCAGTACTTC; CDR3aa: CASSLRTGETQYF; abundance: -; d_gene: -; j_gene: TRBJ2-5; v_gene: TRBV5-6
CDR3nt: TGTGCCAGCAGTGAAGACCTTGTCACCGGGGAGCTGTTTTTT; CDR3aa: CASSEDLVTGELFF; abundance: -; d_gene: -; j_gene: TRBJ2-2; v_gene: TRBV2
CDR3nt: TGTGCCAGCAGAGCGGCCAGGGCCAACTCCTACGAGCAGTACTTC; CDR3aa: CASRAARANSYEQYF; abundance: few; d_gene: -; j_gene: TRBJ2-7; v_gene: TRBV2
CDR3nt: TGTGCCAGCAGCCCAGAGGGACTAGTTTACAATGAGCAGTTCTTC; CDR3aa: CASSPEGLVYNEQFF; abundance: -; d_gene: TRBD2; j_gene: TRBJ2-1; v_gene: TRBV11-2
CDR3nt: TGCGCCAGCAGCCTGGGGGGGGCTAGCACTGAAGCTTTCTTT; CDR3aa: CASSLGGASTEAFF; abundance: once; d_gene: -; j_gene: TRBJ1-1; v_gene: TRBV5-1
CDR3nt: TGTGCCAGCAGACCTACAGGGGCTGAAGCTTTCTTT; CDR3aa: CASRPTGAEAFF; abundance: large; d_gene: TRBD1; j_gene: TRBJ1-1; v_gene: TRBV7-9
CDR3nt: TGTGCCAGCAGTGAAGCGTCAGCTGGAAACACCATATATTTT; CDR3aa: CASSEASAGNTIYF; abundance: -; d_gene: -; j_gene: TRBJ1-3; v_gene: TRBV6-1
CDR3nt: TGTGCCAGCCCGACTAGCGGGCGTTCCTACAATGAGCAGTTCTTC; CDR3aa: CASPTSGRSYNEQFF; abundance: -; d_gene: -; j_gene: TRBJ2-1; v_gene: TRBV21-1
CDR3nt: TGTGCCAGCAGTTACCAAACCCCCTACCAAGAGACCCAGTACTTC; CDR3aa: CASSYQTPYQETQYF; abundance: -; d_gene: -; j_gene: TRBJ2-5; v_gene: TRBV6-5
CDR3nt: TGTGCCAGCAGTTTTGTGGGGGCTCGAACTGAAGCTTTCTTT; CDR3aa: CASSFVGARTEAFF; abundance: once; d_gene: -; j_gene: TRBJ1-1; v_gene: TRBV28
CDR3nt: TGCGCCAGCAGCAAGGACAGGCTAGCCTACGAGCAGTACTTC; CDR3aa: CASSKDRLAYEQYF; abundance: -; d_gene: TRBD1; j_gene: TRBJ2-7; v_gene: TRBV5-1
CDR3nt: TGTGCCAGCACCGTGAATCCTGTTGGGGGCATCGACACTGAAGCTTTCTTT; CDR3aa: CASTVNPVGGIDTEAFF; abundance: few; d_gene: -; j_gene: TRBJ1-1; v_gene: TRBV5-5
CDR3nt: TGTGCCTGGAGATTATATAGCACAGATACGCAGTATTTT; CDR3aa: CAWRLYSTDTQYF; abundance: -; d_gene: -; j_gene: TRBJ2-3; v_gene: TRBV30
CDR3nt: TGCGCCAGCAGCTTGGGACAGGGGGCCGGCGGAGCTTTCTTT; CDR3aa: CASSLGQGAGGAFF; abundance: -; d_gene: TRBD1; j_gene: TRBJ1-1; v_gene: TRBV5-1
CDR3nt: TGCGCCAGCAGCGAGGAGGGCGCCTACGAGCAGTACTTC; CDR3aa: CASSEEGAYEQYF; abundance: few; d_gene: -; j_gene: TRBJ2-7; v_gene: TRBV5-1
CDR3nt: TGTGCCAGCAGCTTAGGACGGACCCCCGCTTTCTTT; CDR3aa: CASSLGRTPAFF; abundance: few; d_gene: -; j_gene: TRBJ1-1; v_gene: TRBV7-2
CDR3nt: TGTGCCAGTAGTATAGCGGGACAGGGGAACAATGAGCAGTTCTTC; CDR3aa: CASSIAGQGNNEQFF; abundance: -; d_gene: TRBD1; j_gene: TRBJ2-1; v_gene: TRBV19
CDR3nt: TGCGCCAGCAGCTTGTGGGAGCCAACAGGTACAGATACGCAGTATTTT; CDR3aa: CASSLWEPTGTDTQYF; abundance: -; d_gene: -; j_gene: TRBJ2-3; v_gene: TRBV5-1
CDR3nt: TGTGCCAGCAGCAGCCGTCGGGGAAATGAGCAGTTCTTC; CDR3aa: CASSSRRGNEQFF; abundance: -; d_gene: -; j_gene: TRBJ2-1; v_gene: TRBV13
CDR3nt: TGTGCCAGCTCAGGGGGGGATGAGCAGTTCTTC; CDR3aa: CASSGGDEQFF; abundance: -; d_gene: TRBD2; j_gene: TRBJ2-1; v_gene: TRBV18
CDR3nt: TGTGCCAGCAGTTATGGTAGCGGGAGCAAGCAGTACTTC; CDR3aa: CASSYGSGSKQYF; abundance: once; d_gene: TRBD2; j_gene: TRBJ2-7; v_gene: TRBV6-5
CDR3nt: TGTGCCAGCTCACTCCGCGGGGGTACCGGGGAGCTGTTTTTT; CDR3aa: CASSLRGGTGELFF; abundance: -; d_gene: TRBD2; j_gene: TRBJ2-2; v_gene: TRBV18
CDR3nt: TGTGCTAGTGGTCTGGACAGGAACACTGAAGCTTTCTTT; CDR3aa: CASGLDRNTEAFF; abundance: medium-sized; d_gene: -; j_gene: TRBJ1-1; v_gene: TRBV12-5
CDR3nt: TGCAGCGTTGAAGATGGAAGACTAGCGGGAGGTAGCACCGGGGAGCTGTTTTTT; CDR3aa: CSVEDGRLAGGSTGELFF; abundance: -; d_gene: TRBD2; j_gene: TRBJ2-2; v_gene: TRBV29-1
CDR3nt: TGTGCCAGCAGGGCCCGTGGTGGGGACAATGAGCAGTTCTTC; CDR3aa: CASRARGGDNEQFF; abundance: few; d_gene: -; j_gene: TRBJ2-1; v_gene: TRBV2
CDR3nt: TGTGCCAGCAGCAGGACAAGGGCTTCCACCGGGGAGCTGTTTTTT; CDR3aa: CASSRTRASTGELFF; abundance: -; d_gene: -; j_gene: TRBJ2-2; v_gene: TRBV21-1
CDR3nt: TGTGCCTGGAGTAAACAAACGAACACTGAAGCTTTCTTT; CDR3aa: CAWSKQTNTEAFF; abundance: -; d_gene: -; j_gene: TRBJ1-1; v_gene: TRBV30